Shown below are 9 T cell receptor beta chains from a single sample sequenced in a study of beta chain features in type 1 diabetes (dated by TCRdb to about 2018). The library was generated by the immunoSEQ multiplex PCR assay. The entire isolated RNA was reverse transcribed using the High Capacity cDNA Reverse Transcription Kit, and thus expressed TCRB transcripts were sequenced. TCRdb took over this immuneACCESS table, retaining in-frame rearrangements with V and J assigned. Such tables are incomplete; in checked studies, under half of the missing clones stem from an unresolved V gene, and the remainder is unexplained. Here the sample has 110,000 to 150,000 clones; 9.2% occur a single time. The ten largest clones take up 0.68% of the sample. Sample: central memory CD4+ T cells from blood. These receptors originate from a man younger than 35 in good health.

The J gene is TRBJ2-3, the V gene TRBV30; 7 bases map to TRBD1. This CDR3 comprises 14 residues. CDR1 and CDR2 (germline): GTSNPN, SVGIG (reference sequence). V lost 3 bases, J lost 3 bases, and 6 bases stayed unmatched. CDR3 coding DNA: TGTGCCTGGAGGAGGGGGCGAGGAACAGATACGCAGTATTTT. It specifies CAWRRGRGTDTQYF.

The chain recombines TRBV7-3 with TRBJ2-1; 10 nucleotides align to TRBD1. The germline V gene has CDR1 SGHTA and CDR2 FQGTGA. The CDR3 totals 15 residues. J lost 9 bases, V lost 5 bases, and 10 bases had no gene match. The DNA for the CDR3 is TGTGCCAGCAGCCCGGGACAGGGGATATTCGGTGAGCAGTTCTTC. Translated: CASSPGQGIFGEQFF. Complete variable domain (other parts from reference TRBV7-3 and TRBJ2-1): GAGVSQTPSNKVTEKGKYVELRCDPISGHTALYWYRQSLGQGPEFLIYFQGTGAADDSGLPNDRFFAVRPEGSVSTLKIQRTERGDSAVYLCASSPGQGIFGEQFFGPGTRLTVL.

This clone was detected a few times. This chain joins TRBV7-3 and TRBJ2-5; 8 nucleotides agree with TRBD2. From germline, CDR1 is SGHTA and CDR2 FQGTGA. The CDR3 loop spans 15 amino acids. J gave up 2 bases and V 5 bases, and 7 bases lay outside the gene matches. CDR3 nucleotide sequence: TGTGCCAGCAGCCCAGGGACTAGGGGACAAGAGACCCAGTACTTC. It translates to CASSPGTRGQETQYF.

V gene TRBV11-3 combines with J gene TRBJ2-2; a weak D match, TRBD1 (5 bases). V lost 4 bases to trimming and J lost 6 bases, with 9 bases between them. Germline CDR1 and CDR2: SGHNT and YENEEA. The CDR3 runs to 13 residues. Here the CDR3 reads CASSSQGAGELFF. CDR3 in DNA: TGTGCCAGCAGCTCCCAAGGGGCCGGGGAGCTGTTTTTT.

This clone occurred many times. The CDR3 loop reads CALEGDFYGYTF. The CDR3 region has the DNA TGTGCCTTGGAAGGGGACTTCTATGGCTACACCTTC. V usage is TRBV30 and J usage is TRBJ1-2; D perhaps matches TRBD1 (5 bases). The germline V and J ends were trimmed by 7 bases and 4 bases, with 13 bases remaining between them. CDR3 size: 12 residues. The germline V gene encodes CDR1 GTSNPN and CDR2 SVGIG (reference sequence).

Many counts were recorded for this clone. This chain uses TRBV4-1 with TRBJ2-1; D uncertain. CDR3 length equals 19 residues. Germline V gene lookup returns CDR1 MGHRA and CDR2 YSYEKL. Trimming pared 0 bases from V and 0 bases from J, leaving 18 bases between. CDR3 protein: CASSQDLFGLVSSYNEQFF. The CDR3 nucleotides are TGCGCCAGCAGCCAAGATCTTTTTGGTCTGGTCAGCTCCTACAATGAGCAGTTCTTC.

This chain joins TRBV9 and TRBJ1-3, with D tentatively TRBD1 (5 bases). CDR1 is SGDLS, CDR2 YYNGEE, per germline. Trimming removed 0 bases at V and 0 bases at J, with 10 bases between. The CDR3 covers 16 residues. This chain's CDR3 is CASSVADSHSGNTIYF. In DNA, the CDR3 is TGTGCCAGCAGCGTAGCCGACAGTCACTCTGGAAACACCATATATTTT.

In this sample, this clone turned up a few times. The chain links TRBV9 to TRBJ2-2; D is uncertain. The CDR3 has 15 residues. Germline CDR1 and CDR2: SGDLS and YYNGEE. With 0 bases removed from V and 3 bases from J, the gap between germline ends came to 9 bases. The CDR3 DNA reads TGTGCCAGCAGCGTAGACTCGGTCTACACCGGGGAGCTGTTTTTT. This sequence encodes CASSVDSVYTGELFF.

The V call is TRBV5-1, the J call TRBJ2-7; TRBD2 is a possible D gene (5 bases). The CDR3 has 15 amino acids. With 1 base removed from V and 3 bases from J, the gap between germline ends came to 14 bases. The germline CDR1 and CDR2 sequences are SGHRS and YFSETQ. CDR3 sequence: CASSLSSQAVYEQYF. In nucleotides, the CDR3 is TGCGCCAGCAGCTTGTCTAGCCAGGCGGTCTACGAGCAGTACTTC. Full variable domain (remainder filled in from reference TRBV5-1 and TRBJ2-7): KAGVTQTPRYLIKTRGQQVTLSCSPISGHRSVSWYQQTPGQGLQFLFEYFSETQRNKGNFPGRFSGRQFSNSRSEMNVSTLELGDSALYLCASSLSSQAVYEQYFGPGTRLTVT.